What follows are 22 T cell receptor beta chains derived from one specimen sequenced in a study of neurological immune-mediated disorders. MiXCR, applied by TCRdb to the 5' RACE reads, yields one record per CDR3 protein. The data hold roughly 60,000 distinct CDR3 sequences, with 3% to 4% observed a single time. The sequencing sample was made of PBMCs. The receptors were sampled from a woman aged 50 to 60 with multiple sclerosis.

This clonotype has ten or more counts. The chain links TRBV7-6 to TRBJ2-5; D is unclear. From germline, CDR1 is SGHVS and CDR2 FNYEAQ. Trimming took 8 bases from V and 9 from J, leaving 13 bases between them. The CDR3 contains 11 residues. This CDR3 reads CASRKSGAQYF. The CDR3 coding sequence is TGTGCCAGCCGAAAGTCTGGGGCCCAGTACTTC.

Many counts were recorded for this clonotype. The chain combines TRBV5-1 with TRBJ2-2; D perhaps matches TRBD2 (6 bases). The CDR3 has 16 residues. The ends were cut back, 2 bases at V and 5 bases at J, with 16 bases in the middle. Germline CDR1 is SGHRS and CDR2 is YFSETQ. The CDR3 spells CASSFGHGRETGELFF. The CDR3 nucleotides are TGCGCCAGCAGCTTTGGCCACGGGAGAGAAACCGGGGAGCTGTTTTTT.

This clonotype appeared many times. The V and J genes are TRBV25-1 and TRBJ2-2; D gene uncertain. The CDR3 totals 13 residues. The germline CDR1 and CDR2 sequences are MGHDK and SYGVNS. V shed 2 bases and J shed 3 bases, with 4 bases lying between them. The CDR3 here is CASSEGDTGELFF. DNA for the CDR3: TGTGCCAGCAGTGAAGGGGACACCGGGGAGCTGTTTTTT.

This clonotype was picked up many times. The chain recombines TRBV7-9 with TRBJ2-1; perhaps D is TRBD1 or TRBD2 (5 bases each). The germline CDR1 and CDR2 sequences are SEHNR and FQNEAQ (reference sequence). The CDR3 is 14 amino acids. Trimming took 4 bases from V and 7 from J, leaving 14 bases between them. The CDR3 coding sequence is TGTGCCAGCAGCTGGGGACCCTCAGGGAATGAGCAGTTCTTC. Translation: CASSWGPSGNEQFF.

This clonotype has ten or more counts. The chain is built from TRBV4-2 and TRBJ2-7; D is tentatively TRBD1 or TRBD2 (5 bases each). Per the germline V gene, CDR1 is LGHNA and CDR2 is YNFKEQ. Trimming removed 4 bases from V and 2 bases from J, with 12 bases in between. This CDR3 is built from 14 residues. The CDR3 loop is CASSRRDGTYEQYF. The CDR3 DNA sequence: TGTGCCAGCAGCCGCCGGGACGGCACCTACGAGCAGTACTTC.

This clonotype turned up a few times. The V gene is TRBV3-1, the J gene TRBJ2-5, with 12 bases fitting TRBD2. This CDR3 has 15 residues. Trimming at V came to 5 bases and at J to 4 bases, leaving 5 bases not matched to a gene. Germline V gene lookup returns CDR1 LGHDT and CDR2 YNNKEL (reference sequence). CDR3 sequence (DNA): TGTGCCAGCAGCGACGGACTAGCGGGACCAGAGACCCAGTACTTC. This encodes CASSDGLAGPETQYF.

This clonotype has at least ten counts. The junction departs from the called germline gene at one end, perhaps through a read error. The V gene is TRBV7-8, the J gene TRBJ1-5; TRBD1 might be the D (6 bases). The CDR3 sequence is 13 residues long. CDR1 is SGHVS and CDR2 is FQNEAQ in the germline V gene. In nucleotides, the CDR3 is TGTGCCACGGGGGGCAGGACCAATCAGCCCCAGAATTTT. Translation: CATGGRTNQPQNF.

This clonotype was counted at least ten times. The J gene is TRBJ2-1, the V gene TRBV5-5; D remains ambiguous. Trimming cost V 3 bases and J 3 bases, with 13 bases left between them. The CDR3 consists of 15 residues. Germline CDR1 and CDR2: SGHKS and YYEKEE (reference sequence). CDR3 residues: CASSSDAPIYNEQFF. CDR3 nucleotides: TGTGCCAGCAGCTCGGACGCCCCCATCTACAATGAGCAGTTCTTC.

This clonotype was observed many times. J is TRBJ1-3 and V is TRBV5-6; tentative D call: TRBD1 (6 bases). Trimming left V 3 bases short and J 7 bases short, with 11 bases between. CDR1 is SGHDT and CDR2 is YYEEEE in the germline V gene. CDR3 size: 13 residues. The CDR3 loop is CASSSGGGNTIYF. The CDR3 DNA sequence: TGTGCCAGCAGCTCAGGTGGGGGCAACACCATATATTTT.

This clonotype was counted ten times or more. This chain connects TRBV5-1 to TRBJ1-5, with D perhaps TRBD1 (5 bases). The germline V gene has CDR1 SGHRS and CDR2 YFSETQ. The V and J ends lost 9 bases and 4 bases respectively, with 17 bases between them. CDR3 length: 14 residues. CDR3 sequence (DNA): TGCGCCAACTCGAAGGGGATAGGGAATCAGCCCCAGCATTTT. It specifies CANSKGIGNQPQHF.

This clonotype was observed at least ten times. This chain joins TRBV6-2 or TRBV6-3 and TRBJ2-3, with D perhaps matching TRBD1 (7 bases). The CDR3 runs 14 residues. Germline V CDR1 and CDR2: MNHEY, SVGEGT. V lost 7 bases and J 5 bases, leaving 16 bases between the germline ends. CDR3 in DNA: TGTGCCAGCATACTCGGAGGGGGCTTAGATACGCAGTATTTT. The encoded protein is CASILGGGLDTQYF.

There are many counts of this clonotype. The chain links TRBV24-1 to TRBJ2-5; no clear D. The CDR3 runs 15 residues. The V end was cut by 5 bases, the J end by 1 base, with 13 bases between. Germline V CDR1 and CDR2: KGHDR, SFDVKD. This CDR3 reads CATSVPGPSQETQYF. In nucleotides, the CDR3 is TGTGCCACCAGTGTACCGGGTCCCAGCCAAGAGACCCAGTACTTC.

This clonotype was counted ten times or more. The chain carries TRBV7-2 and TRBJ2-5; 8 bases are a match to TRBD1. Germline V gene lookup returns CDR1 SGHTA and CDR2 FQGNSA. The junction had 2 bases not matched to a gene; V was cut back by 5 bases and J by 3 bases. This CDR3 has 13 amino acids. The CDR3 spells CASSTTGEETQYF. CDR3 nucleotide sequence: TGTGCCAGCAGCACGACAGGGGAAGAGACCCAGTACTTC.

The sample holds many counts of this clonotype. CDR3 DNA: TGCAGCGTTGACCCGGACAGGGGATCTTACAATGAGCAGTTCTTC. Its translation: CSVDPDRGSYNEQFF. V is TRBV29-1 and J is TRBJ2-1; 9 nucleotides line up with TRBD1. J was trimmed by 4 bases and V by 3 bases; bases with no gene match: 7. The CDR3 extends over 15 amino acids. Germline CDR1 and CDR2: SQVTM and ANQGSEA.

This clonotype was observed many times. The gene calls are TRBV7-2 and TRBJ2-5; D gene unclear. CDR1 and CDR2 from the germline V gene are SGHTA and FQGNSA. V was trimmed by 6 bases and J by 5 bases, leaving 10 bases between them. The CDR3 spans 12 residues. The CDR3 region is CASRAYWETQYF. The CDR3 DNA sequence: TGTGCCAGCAGGGCCTATTGGGAGACCCAGTACTTC.

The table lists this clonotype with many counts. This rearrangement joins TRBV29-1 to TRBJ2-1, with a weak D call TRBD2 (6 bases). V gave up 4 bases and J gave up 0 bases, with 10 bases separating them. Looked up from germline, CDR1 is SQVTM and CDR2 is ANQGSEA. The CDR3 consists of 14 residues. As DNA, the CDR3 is TGCAGCGTTGCGGAGGGTTTCTCCTACAATGAGCAGTTCTTC. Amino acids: CSVAEGFSYNEQFF.

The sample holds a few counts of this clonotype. The CDR3 nucleotides read TGCGCCAGCAGCTTACTAGCGGGAGTTAGGGATGAGCAGTTCTTC. It yields the protein CASSLLAGVRDEQFF. The V and J genes are TRBV5-1 and TRBJ2-1; 11 bases are a match to TRBD2. Germline V gene sequence: CDR1 SGHRS, CDR2 YFSETQ. J was trimmed by 8 bases and V by 2 bases; bases with no gene match: 6. There are 15 residues in the CDR3.

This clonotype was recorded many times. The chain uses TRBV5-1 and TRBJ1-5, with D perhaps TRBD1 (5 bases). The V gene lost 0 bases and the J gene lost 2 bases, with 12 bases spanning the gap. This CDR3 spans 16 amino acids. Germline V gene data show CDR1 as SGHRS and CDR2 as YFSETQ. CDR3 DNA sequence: TGCGCCAGCAGCTTGGGGCCCCAGGGAGGCAATCAGCCCCAGCATTTT. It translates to CASSLGPQGGNQPQHF.

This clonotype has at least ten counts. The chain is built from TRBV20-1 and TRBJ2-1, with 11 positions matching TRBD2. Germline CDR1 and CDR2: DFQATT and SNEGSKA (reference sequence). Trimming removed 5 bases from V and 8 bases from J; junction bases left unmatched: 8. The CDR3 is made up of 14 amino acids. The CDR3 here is CSAQISGRVYEQFF. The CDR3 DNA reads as TGCAGTGCTCAGATTAGCGGGAGGGTTTATGAGCAGTTCTTC.

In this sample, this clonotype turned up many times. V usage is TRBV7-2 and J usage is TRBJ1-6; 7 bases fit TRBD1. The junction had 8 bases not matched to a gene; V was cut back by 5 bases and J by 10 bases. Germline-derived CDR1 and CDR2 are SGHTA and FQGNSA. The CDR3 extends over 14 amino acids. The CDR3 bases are TGTGCCAGCAGCCCAGGGGGGGAGTACTCACCCCTCCACTTT. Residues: CASSPGGEYSPLHF.

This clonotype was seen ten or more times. The CDR3 loop is CASSRPLGTRVYEQYF. The CDR3, as DNA: TGTGCCAGCAGCCGCCCCCTTGGGACTAGGGTCTACGAGCAGTACTTC. V is TRBV6-6 and J is TRBJ2-7, with 8 nucleotides matching TRBD2. The CDR3 contains 16 residues. CDR1 is MNHNY and CDR2 is SVGAGI in the germline V gene (reference sequence). The ends lost 6 bases at V and 3 bases at J; junction bases unmatched: 13.

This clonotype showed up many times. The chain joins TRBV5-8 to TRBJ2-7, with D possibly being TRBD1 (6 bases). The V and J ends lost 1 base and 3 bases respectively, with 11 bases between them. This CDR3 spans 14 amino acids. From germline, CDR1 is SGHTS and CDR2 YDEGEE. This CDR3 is CASSLYPGDYEQYF. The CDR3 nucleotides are TGTGCCAGCAGCTTGTATCCAGGGGACTACGAGCAGTACTTC.